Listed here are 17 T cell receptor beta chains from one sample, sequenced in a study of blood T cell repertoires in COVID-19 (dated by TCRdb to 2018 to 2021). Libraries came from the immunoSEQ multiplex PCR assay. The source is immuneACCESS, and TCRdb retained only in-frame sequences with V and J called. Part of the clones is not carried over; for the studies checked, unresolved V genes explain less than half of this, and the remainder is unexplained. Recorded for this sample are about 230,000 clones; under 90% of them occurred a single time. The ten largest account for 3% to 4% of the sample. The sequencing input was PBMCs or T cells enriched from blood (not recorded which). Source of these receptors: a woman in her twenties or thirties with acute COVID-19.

CDR3: CASSVRGVLRGTEAFF. Here the CDR3 DNA reads TGTGCCAGCAGTGTCAGGGGTGTCTTAAGAGGCACTGAAGCTTTCTTT. The chain recombines TRBV27 with TRBJ1-1; possibly TRBD1 for D (6 bases). There are 16 residues in the CDR3. The germline CDR1 and CDR2 sequences are MNHEY and SMNVEV (reference sequence). The V gene lost 5 bases and the J gene lost 4 bases, with 20 bases spanning the gap.

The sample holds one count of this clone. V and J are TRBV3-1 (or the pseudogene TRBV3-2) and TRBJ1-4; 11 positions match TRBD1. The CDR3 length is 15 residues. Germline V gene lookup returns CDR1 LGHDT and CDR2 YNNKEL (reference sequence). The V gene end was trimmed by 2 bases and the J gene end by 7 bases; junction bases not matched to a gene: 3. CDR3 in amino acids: CASSQPGQGGEKLFF. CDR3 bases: TGTGCCAGCAGCCAACCGGGACAGGGGGGTGAAAAACTGTTTTTT.

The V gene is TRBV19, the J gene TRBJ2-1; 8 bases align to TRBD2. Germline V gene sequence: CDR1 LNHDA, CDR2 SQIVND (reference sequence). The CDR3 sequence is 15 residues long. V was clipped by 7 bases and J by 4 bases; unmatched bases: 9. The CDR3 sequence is CASNRGGDLYNEQFF. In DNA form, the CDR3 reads TGTGCCAGTAATCGGGGGGGGGACCTTTACAATGAGCAGTTCTTC.

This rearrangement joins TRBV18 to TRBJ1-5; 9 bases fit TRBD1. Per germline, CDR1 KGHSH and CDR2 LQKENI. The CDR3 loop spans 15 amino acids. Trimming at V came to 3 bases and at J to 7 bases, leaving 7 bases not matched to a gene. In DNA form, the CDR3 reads TGTGCCAGCTCACCGGGACAGGGCAGGAACCAGCCCCAGCATTTT. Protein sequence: CASSPGQGRNQPQHF. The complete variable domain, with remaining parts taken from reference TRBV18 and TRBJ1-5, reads NAGVMQNPRHLVRRRGQEARLRCSPMKGHSHVYWYRQLPEEGLKFMVYLQKENIIDESGMPKERFSAEFPKEGPSILRIQQVVRGDSAAYFCASSPGQGRNQPQHFGDGTRLSIL.

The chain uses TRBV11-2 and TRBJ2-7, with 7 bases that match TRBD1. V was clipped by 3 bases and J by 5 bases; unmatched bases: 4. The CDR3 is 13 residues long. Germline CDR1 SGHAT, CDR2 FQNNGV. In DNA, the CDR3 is TGTGCCAGCAGCTTTGACCAGGGGGACGAGCAGTACTTC. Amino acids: CASSFDQGDEQYF.

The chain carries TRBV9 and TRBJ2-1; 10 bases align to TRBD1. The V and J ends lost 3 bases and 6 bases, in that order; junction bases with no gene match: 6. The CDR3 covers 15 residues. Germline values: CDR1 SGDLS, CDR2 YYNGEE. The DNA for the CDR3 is TGTGCCAGCAGCGCTCGGGACAGGGGTTCCAATGAGCAGTTCTTC. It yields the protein CASSARDRGSNEQFF.

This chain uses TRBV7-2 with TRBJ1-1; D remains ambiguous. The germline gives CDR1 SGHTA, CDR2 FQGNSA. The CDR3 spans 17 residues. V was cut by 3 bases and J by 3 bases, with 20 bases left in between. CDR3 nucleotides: TGTGCCAGCAGCTTGTCCCCTCCCCCAGGCCGCGACACTGAAGCTTTCTTT. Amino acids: CASSLSPPPGRDTEAFF.

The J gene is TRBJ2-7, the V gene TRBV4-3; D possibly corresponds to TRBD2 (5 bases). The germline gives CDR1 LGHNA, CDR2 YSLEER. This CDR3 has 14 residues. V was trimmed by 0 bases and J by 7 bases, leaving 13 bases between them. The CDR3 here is CASSQELRGKEQYF. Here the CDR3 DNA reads TGCGCCAGCAGCCAAGAACTCAGAGGGAAAGAGCAGTACTTC.

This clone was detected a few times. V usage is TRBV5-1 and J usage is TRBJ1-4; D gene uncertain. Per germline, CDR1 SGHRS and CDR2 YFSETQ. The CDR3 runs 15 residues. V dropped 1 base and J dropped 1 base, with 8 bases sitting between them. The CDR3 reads CASSLIGGTNEKLFF. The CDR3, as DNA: TGCGCCAGCAGCTTGATTGGCGGAACTAATGAAAAACTGTTTTTT. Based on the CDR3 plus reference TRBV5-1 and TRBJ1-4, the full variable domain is KAGVTQTPRYLIKTRGQQVTLSCSPISGHRSVSWYQQTPGQGLQFLFEYFSETQRNKGNFPGRFSGRQFSNSRSEMNVSTLELGDSALYLCASSLIGGTNEKLFFGSGTQLSVL.

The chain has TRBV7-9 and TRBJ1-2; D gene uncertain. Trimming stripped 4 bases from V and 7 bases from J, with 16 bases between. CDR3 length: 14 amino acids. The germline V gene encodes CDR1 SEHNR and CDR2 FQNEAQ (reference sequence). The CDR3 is CASSSSSVYGGYTF. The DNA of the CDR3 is TGTGCCAGCAGCTCGTCCAGCGTTTACGGTGGCTACACCTTC. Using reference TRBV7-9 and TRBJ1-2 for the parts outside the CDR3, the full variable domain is DTGVSQNPRHKITKRGQNVTFRCDPISEHNRLYWYRQTLGQGPEFLTYFQNEAQLEKSRLLSDRFSAERPKGSFSTLEIQRTEQGDSAMYLCASSSSSVYGGYTFGSGTRLTVV.

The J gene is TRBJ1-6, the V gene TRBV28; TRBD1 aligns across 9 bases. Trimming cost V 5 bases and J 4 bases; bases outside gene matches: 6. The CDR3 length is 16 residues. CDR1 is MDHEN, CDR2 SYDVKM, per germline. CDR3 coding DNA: TGTGCCAGCAGTCCTCGAGGGACAGGGTATAATTCACCCCTCCACTTT. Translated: CASSPRGTGYNSPLHF. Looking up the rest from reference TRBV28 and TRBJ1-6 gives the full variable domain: DVKVTQSSRYLVKRTGEKVFLECVQDMDHENMFWYRQDPGLGLRLIYFSYDVKMKEKGDIPEGYSVSREKKERFSLILESASTNQTSMYLCASSPRGTGYNSPLHFGNGTRLTVT.

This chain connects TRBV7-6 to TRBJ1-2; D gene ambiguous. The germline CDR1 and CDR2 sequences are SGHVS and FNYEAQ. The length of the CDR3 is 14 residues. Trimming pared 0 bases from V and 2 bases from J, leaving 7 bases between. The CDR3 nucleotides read TGTGCCAGCAGCTTAGCCGGGGAGAACTATGGCTACACCTTC. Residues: CASSLAGENYGYTF.

CDR3 in DNA: TGTGCCAGCAGCTGGGACAGTTTTAATCAGCCCCAGCATTTT. The encoded protein is CASSWDSFNQPQHF. V is TRBV7-2 and J is TRBJ1-5; 7 bases fit TRBD1. The germline V gene encodes CDR1 SGHTA and CDR2 FQGNSA. The CDR3 runs to 14 residues. V dropped 4 bases and J dropped 4; count of bases not matched to a gene: 4.

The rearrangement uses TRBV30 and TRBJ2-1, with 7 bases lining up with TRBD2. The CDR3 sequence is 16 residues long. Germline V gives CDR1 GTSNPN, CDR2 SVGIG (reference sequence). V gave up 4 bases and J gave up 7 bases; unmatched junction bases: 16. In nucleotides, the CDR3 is TGTGCCTGGAACCCCTCCCGGGGCGGGGGTTGGAATGAGCAGTTCTTC. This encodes CAWNPSRGGGWNEQFF. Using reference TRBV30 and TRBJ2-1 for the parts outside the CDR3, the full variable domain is SQTIHQWPATLVQPVGSPLSLECTVEGTSNPNLYWYRQAAGRGLQLLFYSVGIGQISSEVPQNLSASRPQDRQFILSSKKLLLSDSGFYLCAWNPSRGGGWNEQFFGPGTRLTVL.

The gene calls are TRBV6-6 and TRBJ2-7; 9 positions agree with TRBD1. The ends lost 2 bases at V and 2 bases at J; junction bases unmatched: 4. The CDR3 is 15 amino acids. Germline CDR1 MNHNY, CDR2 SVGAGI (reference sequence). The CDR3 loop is CASSYRDRATYEQYF. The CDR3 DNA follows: TGTGCCAGCAGTTACCGGGACAGGGCGACCTACGAGCAGTACTTC.

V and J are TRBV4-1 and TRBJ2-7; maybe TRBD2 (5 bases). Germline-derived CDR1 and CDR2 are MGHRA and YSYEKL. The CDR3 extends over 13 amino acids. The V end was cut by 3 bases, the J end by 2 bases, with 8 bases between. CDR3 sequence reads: CASSQDGTYEQYF. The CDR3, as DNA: TGCGCCAGCAGCCAGGACGGGACCTACGAGCAGTACTTC.

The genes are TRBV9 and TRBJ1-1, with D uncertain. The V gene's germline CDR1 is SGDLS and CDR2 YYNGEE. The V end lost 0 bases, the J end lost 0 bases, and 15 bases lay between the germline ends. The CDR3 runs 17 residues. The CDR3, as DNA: TGTGCCAGCAGCGTAGATTTGAAAGATAACATGAACACTGAAGCTTTCTTT. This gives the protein CASSVDLKDNMNTEAFF.